Described below is a single T cell receptor beta chain sequence and its context. Its cognate antigen has yet to be identified. Per-base qualities were not stored, and no clone one base away is much larger. These reads were obtained on an Illumina HiSeq 1500. The public sequencing data were trimmed at Q25 with fastp and processed into clonotypes with MiXCR by TCRdb, which kept only in-frame beta chains. Every CDR3 protein is listed once, alongside the most common genes and DNA of its rows. This sample gives some 940,000 distinct CDR3 sequences in total; roughly a third of them show up just once. The top ten clonotypes cover around an eighth of the sample. Relative to germline, V is 4 bases shorter and J is 8 bases shorter, with 20 bases between their ends. The germline V gene sets CDR1 to SNHLY and CDR2 to FYNNEI. The CDR3 runs 16 residues from the cysteine to the phenylalanine. This entry keeps only the CDR3 DNA: 48 bases, framed from base 1.

The sample's treatment or condition label, in plain terms: in vitro stimulation with specific CMV peptide epitopes to enrich CMV-specific T cells. The data were taken from a study of T cell repertoires in cytomegalovirus infection (dated 2019 in TCRdb). Notes on the research overall: Peptide stimulations targeted recently identified HLA-C-restricted CMV epitopes, whose presentation resists viral immunomodulation, together with well-studied HLA-B-restricted epitopes. Donor HLA type was relevant to the analysis, because carriage of CMV infection together with the matching HLA type was indicated by public TCR beta signatures.

The research as a whole found: In the ex vivo response, HLA-C-restricted CMV-specific TCR beta clonotypes were dominant, and in two of eight donors the single most frequent clonotype came from this HLA-C-restricted group. In both this cohort and an independent roughly 400-donor cohort, the cumulative frequency of public TCR beta family members distinguished carriers of CMV infection plus the relevant HLA type.

The sample here was cultured CD8+ T cells from PBMCs, taken from culture after CMV antigen stimulation. This sequence originates from a human donor in good health (CMV status not recorded). Some clones in this sample may be carry-over from other donors' samples. Recombination linked TRBV2 to TRBJ1-4; the D segment could be TRBD1, given 5 matching bases. The CDR3 amino acid sequence is: CASSGSEQVLWEKLFF. The DNA sequence is as follows: TGTGCCAGCAGTGGAAGCGAACAGGTCCTCTGGGAAAAACTGTTTTTT.